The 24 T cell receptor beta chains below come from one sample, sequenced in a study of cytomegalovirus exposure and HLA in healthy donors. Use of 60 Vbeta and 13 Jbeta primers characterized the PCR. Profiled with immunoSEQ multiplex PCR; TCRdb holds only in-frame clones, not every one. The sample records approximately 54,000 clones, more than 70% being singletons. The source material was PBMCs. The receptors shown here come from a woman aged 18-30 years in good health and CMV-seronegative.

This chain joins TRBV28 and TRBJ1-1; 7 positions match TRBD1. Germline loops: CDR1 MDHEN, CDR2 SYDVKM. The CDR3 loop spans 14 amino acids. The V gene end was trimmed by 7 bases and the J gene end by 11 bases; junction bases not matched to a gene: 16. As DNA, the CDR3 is TGTGCCAGCAATCCCCCAGGGACAGCAGTTGGGGCTTTCTTT. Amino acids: CASNPPGTAVGAFF.

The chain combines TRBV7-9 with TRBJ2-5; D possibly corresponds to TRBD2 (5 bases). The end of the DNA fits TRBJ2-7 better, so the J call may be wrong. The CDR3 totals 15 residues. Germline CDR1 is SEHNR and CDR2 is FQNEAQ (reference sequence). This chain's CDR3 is CASSFERDPLYEQYF. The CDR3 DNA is TGTGCCAGCAGCTTCGAGAGGGATCCCCTCTACGAGCAGTACTTC.

CDR3 coding DNA: TGTGCCAGCAGTTTTTTGGAAACAGGCATTAACTATGGCTACACCTTC. Its translation: CASSFLETGINYGYTF. V usage is TRBV28 and J usage is TRBJ1-2, with D perhaps matching TRBD1 (5 bases). Germline-derived CDR1 and CDR2 are MDHEN and SYDVKM. The V end lost 3 bases, the J end lost 1 base, and 15 bases lay between the germline ends. This CDR3 contains 16 residues.

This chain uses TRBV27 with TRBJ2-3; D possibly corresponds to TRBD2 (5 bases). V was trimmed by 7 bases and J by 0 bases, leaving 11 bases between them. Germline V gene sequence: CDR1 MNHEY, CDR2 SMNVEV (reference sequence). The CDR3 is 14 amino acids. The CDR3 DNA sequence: TGTGCCAGCATTAGCTCGGGGAGCACAGATACGCAGTATTTT. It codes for CASISSGSTDTQYF.

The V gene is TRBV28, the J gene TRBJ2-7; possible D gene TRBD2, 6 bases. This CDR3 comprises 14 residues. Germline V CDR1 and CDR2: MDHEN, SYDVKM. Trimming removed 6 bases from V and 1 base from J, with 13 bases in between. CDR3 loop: CASSPLRESYEQYF. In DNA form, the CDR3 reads TGTGCCAGCAGCCCCCTCCGGGAGTCCTACGAGCAGTACTTC.

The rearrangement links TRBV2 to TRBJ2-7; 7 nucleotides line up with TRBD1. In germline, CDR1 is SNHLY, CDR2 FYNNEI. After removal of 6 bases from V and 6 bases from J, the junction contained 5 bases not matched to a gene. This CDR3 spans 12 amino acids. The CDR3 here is CASSRDSREQYF. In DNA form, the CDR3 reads TGTGCCAGCAGCAGGGACAGTCGCGAGCAGTACTTC.

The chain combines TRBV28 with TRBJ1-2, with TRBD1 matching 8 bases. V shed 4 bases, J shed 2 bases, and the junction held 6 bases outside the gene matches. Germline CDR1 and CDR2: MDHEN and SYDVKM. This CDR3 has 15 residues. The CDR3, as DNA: TGTGCCAGCAGTTCCTCACGACAGGGGAACTATGGCTACACCTTC. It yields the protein CASSSSRQGNYGYTF.

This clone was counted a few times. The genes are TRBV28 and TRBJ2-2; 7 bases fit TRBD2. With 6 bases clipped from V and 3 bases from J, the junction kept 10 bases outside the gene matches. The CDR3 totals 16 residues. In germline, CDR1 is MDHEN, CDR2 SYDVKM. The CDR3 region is CASSLLRDYHTGELFF. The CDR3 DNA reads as TGTGCCAGCAGCCTCCTTAGGGACTATCACACCGGGGAGCTGTTTTTT.

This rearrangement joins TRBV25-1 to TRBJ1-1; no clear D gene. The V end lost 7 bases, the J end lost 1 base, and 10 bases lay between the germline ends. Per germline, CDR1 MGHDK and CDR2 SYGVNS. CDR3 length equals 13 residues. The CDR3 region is CASIARQNTEAFF. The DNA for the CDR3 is TGTGCCAGCATAGCGCGGCAGAACACTGAAGCTTTCTTT.

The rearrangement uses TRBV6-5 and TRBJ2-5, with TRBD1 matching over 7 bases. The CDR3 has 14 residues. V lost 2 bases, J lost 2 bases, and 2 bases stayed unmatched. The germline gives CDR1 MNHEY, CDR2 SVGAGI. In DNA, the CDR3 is TGTGCCAGCAGTTACATGACAGGGCAAGAGACCCAGTACTTC. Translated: CASSYMTGQETQYF.

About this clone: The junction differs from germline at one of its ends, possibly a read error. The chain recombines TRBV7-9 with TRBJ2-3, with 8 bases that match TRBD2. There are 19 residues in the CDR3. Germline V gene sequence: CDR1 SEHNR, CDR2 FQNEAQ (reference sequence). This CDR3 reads CSSSLIITSGGGGTDTQYF. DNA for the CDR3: TGTTCCAGCAGCTTAATAATTACTAGCGGAGGTGGGGGCACAGATACGCAGTATTTT. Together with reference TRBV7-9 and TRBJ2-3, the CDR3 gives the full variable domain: DTGVSQNPRHKITKRGQNVTFRCDPISEHNRLYWYRQTLGQGPEFLTYFQNEAQLEKSRLLSDRFSAERPKGSFSTLEIQRTEQGDSAMYLCSSSLIITSGGGGTDTQYFGPGTRLTVL.

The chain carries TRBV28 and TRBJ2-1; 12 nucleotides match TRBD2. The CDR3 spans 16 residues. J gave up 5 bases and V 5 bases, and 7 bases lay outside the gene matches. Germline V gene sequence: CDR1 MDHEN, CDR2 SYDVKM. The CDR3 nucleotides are TGTGCCAGCAGTCCTCGGACTAGCGGGATCGACAATGAGCAGTTCTTC. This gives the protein CASSPRTSGIDNEQFF.

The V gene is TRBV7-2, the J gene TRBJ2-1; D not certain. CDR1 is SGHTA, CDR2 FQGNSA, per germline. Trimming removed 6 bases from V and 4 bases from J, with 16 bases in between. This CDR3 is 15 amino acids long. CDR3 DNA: TGTGCCAGCAGTTTTAGGAGAACCGAATACAATGAGCAGTTCTTC. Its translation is CASSFRRTEYNEQFF.

The CDR3 is CASSRVGGPFYNEQFF. DNA for the CDR3: TGCGCCAGCAGCCGCGTCGGGGGGCCCTTTTACAATGAGCAGTTCTTC. The chain joins TRBV5-1 to TRBJ2-1; a possible D gene is TRBD2 (7 bases). Germline-derived CDR1 and CDR2 are SGHRS and YFSETQ. This CDR3 contains 16 residues. Trimming removed 4 bases from V and 4 bases from J, with 18 bases in between.

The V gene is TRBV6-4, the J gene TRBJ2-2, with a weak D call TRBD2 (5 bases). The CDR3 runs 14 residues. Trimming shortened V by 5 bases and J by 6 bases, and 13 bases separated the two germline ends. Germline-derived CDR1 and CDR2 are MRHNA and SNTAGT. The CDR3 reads CASSLSEEAGELFF. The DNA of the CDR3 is TGTGCCAGCAGTCTATCCGAGGAGGCCGGGGAGCTGTTTTTT.

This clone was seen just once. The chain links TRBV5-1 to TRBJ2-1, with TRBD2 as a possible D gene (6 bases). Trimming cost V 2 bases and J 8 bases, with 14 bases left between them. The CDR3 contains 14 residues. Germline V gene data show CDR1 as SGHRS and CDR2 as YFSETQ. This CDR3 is CASSFGGSGDEQFF. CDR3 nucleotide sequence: TGCGCCAGCAGCTTTGGGGGATCGGGGGATGAGCAGTTCTTC.

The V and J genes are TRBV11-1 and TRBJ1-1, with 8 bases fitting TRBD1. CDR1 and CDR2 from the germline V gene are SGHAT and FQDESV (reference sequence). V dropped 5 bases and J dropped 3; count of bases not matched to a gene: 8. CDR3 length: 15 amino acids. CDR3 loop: CASSPRTGLDTEAFF. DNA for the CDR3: TGTGCCAGCAGCCCCCGGACAGGGTTGGACACTGAAGCTTTCTTT. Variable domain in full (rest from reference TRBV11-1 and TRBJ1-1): EAEVAQSPRYKITEKSQAVAFWCDPISGHATLYWYRQILGQGPELLVQFQDESVVDDSQLPKDRFSAERLKGVDSTLKIQPAELGDSAMYLCASSPRTGLDTEAFFGQGTRLTVV.

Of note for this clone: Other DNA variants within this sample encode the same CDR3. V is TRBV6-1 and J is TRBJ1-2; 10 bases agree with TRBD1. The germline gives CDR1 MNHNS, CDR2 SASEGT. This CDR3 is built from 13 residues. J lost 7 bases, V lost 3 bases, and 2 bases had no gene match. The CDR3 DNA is TGTGCCAGCAGTGACCGGGACAGGGGTGGCTACACCTTC. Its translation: CASSDRDRGGYTF.

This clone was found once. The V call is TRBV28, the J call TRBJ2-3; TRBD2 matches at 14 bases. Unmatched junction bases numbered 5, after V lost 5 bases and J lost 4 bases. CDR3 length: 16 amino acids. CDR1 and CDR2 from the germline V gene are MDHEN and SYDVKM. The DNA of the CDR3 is TGTGCCAGCAGTCTGACTAGCGGGAGGGCCGCAGATACGCAGTATTTT. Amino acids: CASSLTSGRAADTQYF.

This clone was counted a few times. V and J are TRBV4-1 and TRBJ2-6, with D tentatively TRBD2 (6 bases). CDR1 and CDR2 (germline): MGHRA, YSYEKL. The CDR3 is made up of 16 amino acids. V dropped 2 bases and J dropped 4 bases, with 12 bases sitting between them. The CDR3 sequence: CASSQSGLSGANVLTF. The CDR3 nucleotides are TGCGCCAGCAGCCAATCTGGACTATCCGGGGCCAACGTCCTGACTTTC.

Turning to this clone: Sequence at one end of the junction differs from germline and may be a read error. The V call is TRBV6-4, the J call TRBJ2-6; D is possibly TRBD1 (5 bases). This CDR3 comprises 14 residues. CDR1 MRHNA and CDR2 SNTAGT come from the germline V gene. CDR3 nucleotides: TGTGCCAGCAGTGAGGTGTCTGGGGCCAACGGCCTGACTTTC. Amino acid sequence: CASSEVSGANGLTF.

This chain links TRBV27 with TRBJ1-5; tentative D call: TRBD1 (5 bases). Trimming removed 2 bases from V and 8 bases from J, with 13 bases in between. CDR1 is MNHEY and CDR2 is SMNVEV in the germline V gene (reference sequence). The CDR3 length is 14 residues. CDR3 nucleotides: TGTGCCAGCAGTTTAAAGGCAGGGAAGGAGCCCCAGCATTTT. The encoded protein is CASSLKAGKEPQHF.

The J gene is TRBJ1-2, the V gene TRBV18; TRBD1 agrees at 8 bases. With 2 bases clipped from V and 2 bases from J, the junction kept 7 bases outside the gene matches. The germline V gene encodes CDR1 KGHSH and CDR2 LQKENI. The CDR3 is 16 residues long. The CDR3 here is CASSPTTGARNYGYTF. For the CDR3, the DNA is TGTGCCAGCTCACCAACGACAGGGGCCCGAAACTATGGCTACACCTTC.

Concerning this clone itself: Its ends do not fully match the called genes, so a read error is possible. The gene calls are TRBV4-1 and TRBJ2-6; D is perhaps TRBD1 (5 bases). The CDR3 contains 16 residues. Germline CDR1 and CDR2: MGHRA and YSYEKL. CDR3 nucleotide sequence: TGCGCCAGCAGCCAGTCAACAGGTAGTGGGGCCAACGGCCTGACTTTC. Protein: CASSQSTGSGANGLTF.